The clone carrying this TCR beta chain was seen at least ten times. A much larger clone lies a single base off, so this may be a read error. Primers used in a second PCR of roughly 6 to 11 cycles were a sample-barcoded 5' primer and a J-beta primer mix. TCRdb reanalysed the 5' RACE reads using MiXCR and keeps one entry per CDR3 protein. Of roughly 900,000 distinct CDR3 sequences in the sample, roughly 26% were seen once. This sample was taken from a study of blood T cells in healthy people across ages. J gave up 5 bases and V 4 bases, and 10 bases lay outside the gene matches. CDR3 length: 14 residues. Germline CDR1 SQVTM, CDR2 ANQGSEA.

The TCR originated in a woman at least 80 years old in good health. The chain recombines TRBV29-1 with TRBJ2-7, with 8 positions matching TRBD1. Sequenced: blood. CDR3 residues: CSVGGTGRSDEQYF. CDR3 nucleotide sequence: TGCAGCGTTGGAGGGACAGGACGAAGCGACGAGCAGTACTTC.